Listed below are T cell receptor beta chains from one sample, sequenced in a study of CD8 T cells in ankylosing spondylitis. TCRdb processed the 5' RACE reads anew with MiXCR; each CDR3 protein has one entry. This table holds 250,000 to 400,000 distinct CDR3 sequences, 9.5% to 13% found once. Sequenced: blood, either unsorted or a sorted T cell fraction (not recorded which). These receptors all come from a female donor with ankylosing spondylitis or in good health (not recorded which). The CDR3 runs from the conserved cysteine through the conserved F or W. The order of the fields is D gene, J gene, V gene, clone size, CDR3 DNA, CDR3 protein. D genes are given only for firm matches. Some rows have no size entry. The others give once, few or many, or a class for an expanded clone.

d_call: TRBD1
j_call: TRBJ1-4
v_call: TRBV7-2
clone_size: many
cdr3_nt: TGTGCCAGCAGCGAGGACAGGGGGGCGAATGAAAAACTGTTTTTT
cdr3_aa: CASSEDRGANEKLFF

d_call: TRBD2
j_call: TRBJ2-3
v_call: TRBV24-1
clone_size: .
cdr3_nt: TGTGCCACCAGTTGGACTAGCGGGAAGAGCACAGATACGCAGTATTTT
cdr3_aa: CATSWTSGKSTDTQYF

d_call: TRBD1
j_call: TRBJ1-5
v_call: TRBV20-1
clone_size: .
cdr3_nt: TGCAGTGCACAGGGGGCAGAGCAGCCCCAGCATTTT
cdr3_aa: CSAQGAEQPQHF

d_call: .
j_call: TRBJ2-3
v_call: TRBV5-6
clone_size: many
cdr3_nt: TGTGCCAGCAGCTTACGACCTTCTAGCACAGATACGCAGTATTTT
cdr3_aa: CASSLRPSSTDTQYF

d_call: .
j_call: TRBJ1-1
v_call: TRBV29-1
clone_size: many
cdr3_nt: TGCAGCGTTGAAGAATCAGGTGGTAGCACTGAAGCTTTCTTT
cdr3_aa: CSVEESGGSTEAFF

d_call: TRBD2
j_call: TRBJ2-1
v_call: TRBV20-1
clone_size: few
cdr3_nt: TGCAGTGCTAGAGATTTTTCGGCTAGCGGGAGCTTTGGGGAGCAGTTCTTC
cdr3_aa: CSARDFSASGSFGEQFF

d_call: TRBD2
j_call: TRBJ2-1
v_call: TRBV12-3/TRBV12-4
clone_size: many
cdr3_nt: TGTGCCAGCAGTTCGAGACTAGCGGGAGTCTACAATGAGCAGTTCTTC
cdr3_aa: CASSSRLAGVYNEQFF

d_call: .
j_call: TRBJ1-6
v_call: TRBV4-2
clone_size: .
cdr3_nt: TGTGCCAGCAGCCAAGAGAGTACGGGCTGGTCACCCCTCCACTTT
cdr3_aa: CASSQESTGWSPLHF

d_call: .
j_call: TRBJ2-3
v_call: TRBV7-2
clone_size: many
cdr3_nt: TGTGCCAGCATCATACAGGCGAGCACAGATACGCAGTATTTT
cdr3_aa: CASIIQASTDTQYF

d_call: TRBD2
j_call: TRBJ2-3
v_call: TRBV7-3
clone_size: few
cdr3_nt: TGTGCCAGCAGCTTACGGGGGGAGGACACAGATACGCAGTATTTT
cdr3_aa: CASSLRGEDTDTQYF

d_call: TRBD2
j_call: TRBJ2-2
v_call: TRBV20-1
clone_size: few
cdr3_nt: TGCAGTGCTAGAGATATCGCTAGCGGGAGAGCGAACACCGGGGAGCTGTTTTTT
cdr3_aa: CSARDIASGRANTGELFF

d_call: TRBD1
j_call: TRBJ1-5
v_call: TRBV27
clone_size: .
cdr3_nt: TGTGCCAGCAGTTCCCGACAGGGCTTCGGCAATCAGCCCCAGCATTTT
cdr3_aa: CASSSRQGFGNQPQHF

d_call: TRBD2
j_call: TRBJ2-7
v_call: TRBV5-1
clone_size: many
cdr3_nt: TGCGCCAGCAGCTTGGGGTCGGGAGGGATATACGAGCAGTACTTC
cdr3_aa: CASSLGSGGIYEQYF

d_call: .
j_call: TRBJ2-4
v_call: TRBV7-2
clone_size: .
cdr3_nt: TGTGCCAGCAGCTTTATTAGCCGAGGCAGAAACATTCAGTACTTC
cdr3_aa: CASSFISRGRNIQYF

d_call: .
j_call: TRBJ1-1
v_call: TRBV20-1
clone_size: many
cdr3_nt: TGCAGTGCTAGTTGGGGGTTCAATGAAGCTTTCTTT
cdr3_aa: CSASWGFNEAFF

d_call: .
j_call: TRBJ2-7
v_call: TRBV29-1
clone_size: many
cdr3_nt: TGCAGCGTTGGACGCCAAGCCTACGAGCAGTACTTC
cdr3_aa: CSVGRQAYEQYF

d_call: .
j_call: TRBJ2-7
v_call: TRBV9
clone_size: many
cdr3_nt: TGTGCCAGCAGCGTAGGAGCGGAGGCCCTCTACGAGCAGTACTTC
cdr3_aa: CASSVGAEALYEQYF

d_call: .
j_call: TRBJ2-3
v_call: TRBV24-1
clone_size: many
cdr3_nt: TGTGCCATCCTATTTGGGGATTCGGCAGATACGCAGTATTTT
cdr3_aa: CAILFGDSADTQYF

d_call: .
j_call: TRBJ1-5
v_call: TRBV12-3/TRBV12-4
clone_size: many
cdr3_nt: TGTGCCAGCAGTTTACTCGGGAGCAATCAGCCCCAGCATTTT
cdr3_aa: CASSLLGSNQPQHF

d_call: .
j_call: TRBJ1-5
v_call: TRBV5-1
clone_size: many
cdr3_nt: TGCGCCAGCAGCTTGGAAGGGGCGGCCTATCAGCCCCAGCATTTT
cdr3_aa: CASSLEGAAYQPQHF

d_call: .
j_call: TRBJ1-6
v_call: TRBV5-5
clone_size: few
cdr3_nt: TGTGCCAGCAGCTGGAAAGATTCACCCCTCCACTTT
cdr3_aa: CASSWKDSPLHF

d_call: .
j_call: TRBJ1-5
v_call: TRBV12-3/TRBV12-4
clone_size: many
cdr3_nt: TGTGCCAGCAGACCCGGGGGGGCTCAGGGCAATCAGCCCCAGCATTTT
cdr3_aa: CASRPGGAQGNQPQHF

d_call: .
j_call: TRBJ1-1
v_call: TRBV5-1
clone_size: few
cdr3_nt: TGCGCCAGCAGTAAAGACGGATTGAACACTGAAGCTTTCTTT
cdr3_aa: CASSKDGLNTEAFF

d_call: .
j_call: TRBJ2-1
v_call: TRBV28
clone_size: many
cdr3_nt: TGTGCCAGCAGTTTAAGGGGGGCGGGTCAGTTCTTC
cdr3_aa: CASSLRGAGQFF

d_call: .
j_call: TRBJ1-5
v_call: TRBV20-1
clone_size: many
cdr3_nt: TGCAGTGCTAGAAGGGGAGGAAGGAGCAATCAGCCCCAGCATTTT
cdr3_aa: CSARRGGRSNQPQHF

d_call: TRBD2
j_call: TRBJ2-4
v_call: TRBV20-1
clone_size: .
cdr3_nt: TGCAGTGCTAGCCCAGGAGCGGGAGTTGGAAACATTCAGTACTTC
cdr3_aa: CSASPGAGVGNIQYF

d_call: .
j_call: TRBJ1-2
v_call: TRBV12-3/TRBV12-4
clone_size: many
cdr3_nt: TGTGCCAGCAGTTATGCAGGGCAGGCGAGCTATGGCTACACCTTC
cdr3_aa: CASSYAGQASYGYTF

d_call: TRBD2
j_call: TRBJ2-3
v_call: TRBV20-1
clone_size: many
cdr3_nt: TGCAGTGCTAGCAGCGGGGGGGGACCTAGCACAGATACGCAGTATTTT
cdr3_aa: CSASSGGGPSTDTQYF

d_call: .
j_call: TRBJ1-1
v_call: TRBV25-1
clone_size: many
cdr3_nt: TGTGCCAGCGCTCGGGATTTTGCCACTGAAGCTTTCTTT
cdr3_aa: CASARDFATEAFF

d_call: .
j_call: TRBJ1-3
v_call: TRBV12-3/TRBV12-4
clone_size: many
cdr3_nt: TGTGCCAGCAGAAAGACAGACTCTGGAAACACCATATATTTT
cdr3_aa: CASRKTDSGNTIYF

d_call: TRBD2
j_call: TRBJ2-1
v_call: TRBV20-1
clone_size: .
cdr3_nt: TGCAGTGGGCTAGCGGGTTCCAGCTCCTACAATGAGCAGTTCTTC
cdr3_aa: CSGLAGSSSYNEQFF

d_call: .
j_call: TRBJ1-4
v_call: TRBV28
clone_size: .
cdr3_nt: TGTGCCAGCAGCACACCTTTCCAGGGAACCTTCAATGAAAAACTGTTTTTT
cdr3_aa: CASSTPFQGTFNEKLFF

d_call: .
j_call: TRBJ1-4
v_call: TRBV7-8
clone_size: .
cdr3_nt: TGTGCCAGCAGCATAGAAGGGGCGCTTAATGAAAAACTGTTTTTT
cdr3_aa: CASSIEGALNEKLFF

d_call: TRBD2
j_call: TRBJ2-1
v_call: TRBV28
clone_size: few
cdr3_nt: TGTGCCAGCAAGCGGGGACTAGCGCACAATGAGCAGTTCTTC
cdr3_aa: CASKRGLAHNEQFF

d_call: TRBD2
j_call: TRBJ2-5
v_call: TRBV3-1
clone_size: few
cdr3_nt: TGTGCCAGCAGCCCGTCCGGGGGGGGAGAGACCCAGTACTTC
cdr3_aa: CASSPSGGGETQYF

d_call: TRBD1
j_call: TRBJ2-1
v_call: TRBV5-1
clone_size: .
cdr3_nt: TGCGCCAGCAGATACGCCGGGACAGGGGAGAATGAGCAGTTCTTC
cdr3_aa: CASRYAGTGENEQFF

d_call: TRBD1
j_call: TRBJ1-6
v_call: TRBV12-3/TRBV12-4
clone_size: few
cdr3_nt: TGTGCCAGCAGTTTTAACGCCCCCCCAGGGGGGTCCTATAATTCACCCCTCCACTTT
cdr3_aa: CASSFNAPPGGSYNSPLHF

d_call: TRBD2
j_call: TRBJ2-7
v_call: TRBV7-2
clone_size: few
cdr3_nt: TGTGCCAGCAGCTTAGGGGCGGGAGCGACCTACGAGCAGTACTTC
cdr3_aa: CASSLGAGATYEQYF

d_call: TRBD2
j_call: TRBJ2-5
v_call: TRBV20-1
clone_size: many
cdr3_nt: TGCAGTGCTAGTTCGGGACTAGCGGGCGAGACCCAGTACTTC
cdr3_aa: CSASSGLAGETQYF

d_call: .
j_call: TRBJ2-7
v_call: TRBV20-1
clone_size: few
cdr3_nt: TGCAGTGCTATGTGGGACTCCTACGAGCAGTACTTC
cdr3_aa: CSAMWDSYEQYF

d_call: TRBD2
j_call: TRBJ2-1
v_call: TRBV5-4
clone_size: many
cdr3_nt: TGTGCCAGCAGCTTCCTGACTAGCGGGAGAAATGAGCAGTTCTTC
cdr3_aa: CASSFLTSGRNEQFF

d_call: .
j_call: TRBJ2-5
v_call: TRBV7-8
clone_size: .
cdr3_nt: TGTGCCAGCAGCTTACTTCAGCGGCCGCGGGAGACCCAGTACTTC
cdr3_aa: CASSLLQRPRETQYF

d_call: TRBD2
j_call: TRBJ2-7
v_call: TRBV10-2
clone_size: many
cdr3_nt: TGCGCCAGCAGCCCCATAAAAAAGACTAGCGCAGCTCTCGAGCAGTACTTC
cdr3_aa: CASSPIKKTSAALEQYF

d_call: .
j_call: TRBJ2-3
v_call: TRBV12-3/TRBV12-4
clone_size: .
cdr3_nt: TGTGCCGCACCGAATTCTAGCACAGATACGCAGTATTTT
cdr3_aa: CAAPNSSTDTQYF

d_call: TRBD1
j_call: TRBJ2-3
v_call: TRBV7-8
clone_size: many
cdr3_nt: TGTGCCAGCAGCTTAGCGGACAGGGGAGTAGTGGATACGCAGTATTTT
cdr3_aa: CASSLADRGVVDTQYF

d_call: .
j_call: TRBJ1-5
v_call: TRBV4-1
clone_size: .
cdr3_nt: TGCGCCAGCAGCCAAGAAAAGCTTAGCCTCAACCCCCGGGAGCCCCAGCATTTT
cdr3_aa: CASSQEKLSLNPREPQHF

d_call: .
j_call: TRBJ2-7
v_call: TRBV29-1
clone_size: many
cdr3_nt: TGCAGCGTCGGGATCGAATCAACCTACGAGCAGTACTTC
cdr3_aa: CSVGIESTYEQYF

d_call: .
j_call: TRBJ1-2
v_call: TRBV12-3/TRBV12-4
clone_size: .
cdr3_nt: TGTGCCAGCAGTTTCTCTGAGGGTGGCTACACCTTC
cdr3_aa: CASSFSEGGYTF

d_call: TRBD1
j_call: TRBJ1-1
v_call: TRBV4-1
clone_size: many
cdr3_nt: TGCGCCAGCAGCCGACAGGGTGGGGACACTGAAGCTTTCTTT
cdr3_aa: CASSRQGGDTEAFF

d_call: .
j_call: TRBJ1-5
v_call: TRBV12-3/TRBV12-4
clone_size: few
cdr3_nt: TGTGCCAGCAGTCCACAAACAGGGCTGGGAAATCAGCCCCAGCATTTT
cdr3_aa: CASSPQTGLGNQPQHF

d_call: .
j_call: TRBJ1-4
v_call: TRBV12-3/TRBV12-4
clone_size: many
cdr3_nt: TGTGCCAGCAGTCCCCGGGGGGAAAAACTGTTTTTT
cdr3_aa: CASSPRGEKLFF

d_call: TRBD1
j_call: TRBJ2-1
v_call: TRBV7-2
clone_size: .
cdr3_nt: TGTGCCAGCAGCCCAGACAGGGGCAGACTGCAGGTCGAGCAGTTCTTC
cdr3_aa: CASSPDRGRLQVEQFF

d_call: .
j_call: TRBJ2-3
v_call: TRBV5-1
clone_size: .
cdr3_nt: TGCGCCAGCAGCCTTGGACAGAATTGGCGAGATACGCAGTATTTT
cdr3_aa: CASSLGQNWRDTQYF